The 4 T cell receptor beta chains in this list originate from one sample, sequenced in a study of graft-versus-host responses after intestinal transplantation (dated by TCRdb to about 2021). Receptor libraries were prepared by the immunoSEQ multiplex PCR assay. TCRdb holds this immuneACCESS table with in-frame rearrangements only. Some clones are missing; in checked studies, unresolved V genes explain under half, and the rest has no known cause. The sample data list about 88,000 clones, and less than 95% of these were observed just once. Over 0.15% of the sample belongs to the ten largest clones. The antigens these receptors bind are not known. In light of the paper, this sample's time point label describes: cells obtained before transplantation from donor or recipient. Sequences were derived from unstimulated CD4+ T cells sorted from spleen or lymph node cells, sampled before transplant. These receptor sequences come from a human donor who was the organ donor for an intestinal transplant.

V usage is TRBV14 and J usage is TRBJ2-3, with TRBD2 matching over 12 bases. Trimming took 4 bases from V and 6 from J; bases not matched to a gene: 2. Germline V gene data show CDR1 as SGHDN and CDR2 as FVKESK. The CDR3 length is 14 residues. The CDR3, as DNA: TGTGCCAGCAGCCTACTAGCGGGGGGTGATACGCAGTATTTT. Protein: CASSLLAGGDTQYF.

This rearrangement joins TRBV7-9 to TRBJ2-7; 8 nucleotides match TRBD1. The CDR3 has 16 amino acids. CDR1 SEHNR and CDR2 FQNEAQ come from the germline V gene (reference sequence). The V gene end was trimmed by 10 bases and the J gene end by 0 bases; junction bases not matched to a gene: 14. This CDR3 reads CATPLPGQESSYEQYF. The DNA for the CDR3 is TGTGCCACCCCTCTTCCGGGACAGGAAAGCTCCTACGAGCAGTACTTC.

The gene calls are TRBV5-6 and TRBJ2-2; no firm D call. V lost 4 bases, J lost 1 base, and 11 bases lay in between. Looked up from germline, CDR1 is SGHDT and CDR2 is YYEEEE. This CDR3 spans 15 amino acids. The CDR3 DNA reads TGTGCCAGCAGCGTGACACGAATGAACACCGGGGAGCTGTTTTTT. Protein sequence: CASSVTRMNTGELFF.

J is TRBJ1-4 and V is TRBV20-1, with a possible D match to TRBD1 (6 bases). The germline V gene has CDR1 DFQATT and CDR2 SNEGSKA (reference sequence). CDR3 size: 11 residues. Trimming left V 5 bases short and J 8 bases short, with 9 bases between. The CDR3 loop reads CSASTGEKLFF. As DNA, the CDR3 is TGCAGTGCTTCCACAGGGGAAAAACTGTTTTTT.